A single sample is the source of the 8 T cell receptor beta chains below, sequenced in a study of T cell responses to AZD1222 COVID-19 vaccine. Here immunoSEQ multiplex PCR was the method, and the copy in TCRdb shows in-frame clones only, minus some. The sample lists approximately 120,000 clones, over 85% occurring once. This specimen was peripheral blood, taken on day 0 of AZD1222 vaccination. The receptors here all came from an adult in good health.

A word on this clone: Mismatch with germline at one junction end may stem from a read error. CDR3 coding DNA: TGTGCCAGCAGTTACTCGAGACGCATCACAAATACGCAGTATTTT. Protein sequence: CASSYSRRITNTQYF. V is TRBV6-5 and J is TRBJ2-3; no reliable D call. The CDR3 loop spans 15 amino acids. CDR1 and CDR2 from the germline V gene are MNHEY and SVGAGI.

This clone was detected once. This chain uses TRBV14 with TRBJ1-2, with a weak D call TRBD1 (6 bases). The V and J ends lost 5 bases and 5 bases respectively, with 18 bases between them. CDR1 is SGHDN and CDR2 is FVKESK in the germline V gene. This CDR3 is built from 15 residues. This CDR3 reads CASSWGGPGFYGYTF. CDR3 DNA sequence: TGTGCCAGCAGCTGGGGGGGGCCGGGATTTTATGGCTACACCTTC.

The V and J genes are TRBV9 and TRBJ1-2; unclear D gene. The CDR3 extends over 15 amino acids. Per the germline V gene, CDR1 is SGDLS and CDR2 is YYNGEE. Trimming removed 1 base from V and 2 bases from J, with 12 bases in between. The CDR3 is CASSVLGVPNYGYTF. CDR3 coding DNA: TGTGCCAGCAGCGTACTCGGGGTACCGAACTATGGCTACACCTTC.

The chain has TRBV7-2 and TRBJ1-3, with TRBD1 matching over 8 bases. Germline-derived CDR1 and CDR2 are SGHTA and FQGNSA. The length of the CDR3 is 14 residues. The junction had 2 bases not matched to a gene; V was cut back by 5 bases and J by 2 bases. This CDR3 reads CASSRTGTGNTIYF. CDR3 DNA sequence: TGTGCCAGCAGCCGGACAGGGACTGGAAACACCATATATTTT.

The J gene is TRBJ2-1, the V gene TRBV4-1, with a weak D call TRBD2 (5 bases). The CDR3 totals 18 residues. V lost 4 bases, J lost 7 bases, and 26 bases lay in between. CDR1 MGHRA and CDR2 YSYEKL come from the germline V gene. CDR3: CASSPRPQLKAGENEQFF. The DNA of the CDR3 is TGCGCCAGCAGCCCCCGTCCCCAGTTGAAGGCCGGGGAAAATGAGCAGTTCTTC.

This chain connects TRBV28 to TRBJ1-5; 7 bases match TRBD1. Germline CDR1 and CDR2: MDHEN and SYDVKM. After removal of 5 bases from V and 3 bases from J, the junction contained 16 bases not matched to a gene. This CDR3 is 18 amino acids long. The CDR3 loop reads CASSPEARRQGFNQPQHF. DNA for the CDR3: TGTGCCAGCAGTCCAGAAGCTCGAAGACAGGGATTCAATCAGCCCCAGCATTTT.

CDR3 bases: TGTGCCAGTCCTTGGGGGATGAACACTGAAGCTTTCTTT. This encodes CASPWGMNTEAFF. The chain has TRBV6-5 and TRBJ1-1; possible D gene TRBD1, 5 bases. Germline CDR1 is MNHEY and CDR2 is SVGAGI. Trimming pared 9 bases from V and 0 bases from J, leaving 11 bases between. CDR3 length: 13 residues.

The chain recombines TRBV10-3 with TRBJ1-5, with 7 nucleotides matching TRBD1. V was pared by 6 bases and J by 7 bases, with 3 bases of the junction left unmatched. The germline V gene has CDR1 ENHRY and CDR2 SYGVKD. This CDR3 has 12 amino acids. CDR3 DNA: TGTGCCATCAGCGAGGGGGCCCAGCCCCAGCATTTT. Translating gives CAISEGAQPQHF.